This T cell receptor beta chain was retrieved from a study of blood T cell repertoires in COVID-19. For the study at large: The origin of the acute and convalescent COVID-19 samples was the United States, Italy and Spain. The cDNA or gDNA used as material had been derived from T cells, B-cell-depleted T cells, or PBMCs.

Original processing notes: Nucleated cell number was recorded as an estimate derived from reference gene primer amplification. TCRdb's copy holds only in-frame clones and misses some; the assay was immunoSEQ multiplex PCR. V and J calls and clone size are given by that table; D and trimming were obtained from the DNA. The sample contains fewer than 200,000 clones, 80% to 90% of which appear only once. Germline-derived CDR1 and CDR2 are MNHEY and SVGAGI. The CDR3 is 11 residues long. The V and J ends lost 6 bases and 7 bases respectively, with 7 bases between them. This chain links TRBV6-5 with TRBJ2-1; no clear D. Sequenced: peripheral blood. This sequence was found in a man in his late teens or twenties who had recovered from COVID-19. CDR3 sequence reads: CASRGYNEQFF. As DNA, the CDR3 is TGTGCCAGCAGGGGCTATAATGAGCAGTTCTTC.